Each of the 5 T cell receptor beta chains below was sequenced from the same sample in a study of T cells in Graves' hyperthyroidism and ophthalmopathy. Using RNA transcripts as the source, TCR beta CDR3 regions were amplified. The TCR CDR3 was amplified in a first-round RT-PCR using the HTBI primer set. From the multiplex PCR reads, TCRdb called clonotypes with MiXCR, one entry per CDR3 protein. The table includes about 640,000 distinct CDR3 sequences, more than 20% detected once. What was sequenced was blood. The receptors derive from a man between 25 and 39 years old with Graves' ophthalmopathy.

The chain carries TRBV11-2 and TRBJ1-1, with no clear D. This CDR3 region has 15 residues. CDR1 and CDR2 from the germline V gene are SGHAT and FQNNGV. The V end was cut by 4 bases, the J end by 0 bases, with 12 bases between. This CDR3 reads CASSSNFGMNTEAFF. The CDR3 bases are TGTGCCAGCAGCTCGAACTTTGGAATGAACACTGAAGCTTTCTTT.

The chain joins TRBV20-1 to TRBJ2-3; 7 positions match TRBD2. V gave up 0 bases and J gave up 5 bases; unmatched junction bases: 8. CDR1 and CDR2 from the germline V gene are DFQATT and SNEGSKA (reference sequence). The CDR3 covers 15 residues. The CDR3 reads CSARERRESVDTQYF. CDR3 nucleotide sequence: TGCAGTGCTAGAGAGAGGCGGGAGAGTGTAGATACGCAGTATTTT.

This clonotype was counted at least ten times. This chain joins TRBV3-1 and TRBJ2-7; D remains unclear. This CDR3 has 15 amino acids. The V gene lost 2 bases and the J gene lost 2 bases, with 13 bases spanning the gap. In germline, CDR1 is LGHDT, CDR2 YNNKEL (reference sequence). The CDR3 is CASSQYRRGPYEQYF. The CDR3 nucleotides read TGTGCCAGCAGCCAATACCGGCGAGGTCCCTACGAGCAGTACTTC.

The chain employs TRBV11-2 and TRBJ1-2; perhaps TRBD1 as D (6 bases). V was trimmed by 5 bases and J by 4 bases, leaving 14 bases between them. The CDR3 totals 14 residues. The germline CDR1 and CDR2 sequences are SGHAT and FQNNGV. In nucleotides, the CDR3 is TGTGCCAGCAGCCCCCTCAGGGGAAGCTATGGCTACACCTTC. Translated: CASSPLRGSYGYTF.

This clonotype has just a few counts. V and J are TRBV28 and TRBJ2-6; D gene unclear. The V end lost 6 bases, the J end lost 0 bases, and 12 bases lay between the germline ends. The CDR3 is made up of 16 amino acids. From germline, CDR1 is MDHEN and CDR2 SYDVKM. The CDR3 DNA is TGTGCCAGCAGACCCGACGGGTACTCTGGGGCCAACGTCCTGACTTTC. It specifies CASRPDGYSGANVLTF.